One TCR beta chain is described in this entry. Its antigen is still unknown. The data were obtained in a study of CD8 T cells in ankylosing spondylitis. Study-wide findings and caveats: What seemed typical of ankylosing spondylitis blood was a TCR beta motif built from about 8 highly homologous variants.

V was cut by 6 bases and J by 5 bases, with 17 bases left in between. The CDR3 covers 15 residues. Quantitative 5'-RACE with molecular barcodes was used to make the TCR beta libraries. MiXCR, applied by TCRdb to the 5' RACE reads, yields one record per CDR3 protein. The data show about 540,000 distinct CDR3 sequences, with roughly 13% seen just once and under 7.5% held by the top ten. This chain uses TRBV12-3 or TRBV12-4 with TRBJ2-1; D perhaps matches TRBD2 (6 bases). This clonotype originated in a male donor with ankylosing spondylitis. The sample consisted of blood, either unsorted or a sorted T cell fraction (not recorded which). Here the CDR3 DNA reads TGTGCCAGCAGAAGGTCGCTAGCGATCGACAATGAGCAGTTCTTC. This encodes CASRRSLAIDNEQFF.